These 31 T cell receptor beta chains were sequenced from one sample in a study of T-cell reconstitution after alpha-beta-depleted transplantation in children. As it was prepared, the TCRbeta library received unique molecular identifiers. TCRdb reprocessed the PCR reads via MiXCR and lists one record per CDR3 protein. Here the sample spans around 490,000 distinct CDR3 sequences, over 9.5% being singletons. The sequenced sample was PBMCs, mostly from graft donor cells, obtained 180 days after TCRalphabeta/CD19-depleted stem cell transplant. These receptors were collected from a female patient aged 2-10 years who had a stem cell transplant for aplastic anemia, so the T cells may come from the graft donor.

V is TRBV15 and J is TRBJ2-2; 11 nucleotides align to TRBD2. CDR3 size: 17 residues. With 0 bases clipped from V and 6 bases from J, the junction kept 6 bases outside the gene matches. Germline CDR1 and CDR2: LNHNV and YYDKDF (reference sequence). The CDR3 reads CATSRDLLAGVAGELFF. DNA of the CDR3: TGTGCCACCAGCAGAGATCTACTAGCGGGAGTTGCCGGGGAGCTGTTTTTT.

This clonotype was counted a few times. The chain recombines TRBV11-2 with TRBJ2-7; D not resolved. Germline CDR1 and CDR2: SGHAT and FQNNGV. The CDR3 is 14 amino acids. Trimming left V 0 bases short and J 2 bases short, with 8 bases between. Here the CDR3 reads CASSLDLGTYEQYF. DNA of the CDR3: TGTGCCAGCAGCTTAGACCTAGGTACCTACGAGCAGTACTTC.

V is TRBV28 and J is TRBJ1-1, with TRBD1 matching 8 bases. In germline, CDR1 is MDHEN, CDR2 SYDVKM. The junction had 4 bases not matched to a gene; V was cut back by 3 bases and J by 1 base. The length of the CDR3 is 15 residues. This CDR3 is CASSFADRANTEAFF. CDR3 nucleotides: TGTGCCAGCAGTTTTGCGGACAGGGCGAACACTGAAGCTTTCTTT.

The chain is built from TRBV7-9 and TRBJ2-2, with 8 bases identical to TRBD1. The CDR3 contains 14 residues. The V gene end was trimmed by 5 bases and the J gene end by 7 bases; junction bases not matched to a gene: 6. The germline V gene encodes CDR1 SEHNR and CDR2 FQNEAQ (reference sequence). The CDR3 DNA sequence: TGTGCCAGCAGCCCGACAGGGGTGAACGGGGAGCTGTTTTTT. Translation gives CASSPTGVNGELFF.

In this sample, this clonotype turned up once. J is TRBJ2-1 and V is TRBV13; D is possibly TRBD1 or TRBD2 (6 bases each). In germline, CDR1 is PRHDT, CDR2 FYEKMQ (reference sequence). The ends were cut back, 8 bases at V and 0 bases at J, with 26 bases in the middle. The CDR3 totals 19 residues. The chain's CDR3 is CASCFGGLGGFSSYNEQFF. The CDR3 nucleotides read TGTGCCAGCTGTTTTGGGGGGCTGGGGGGATTCTCCTCCTACAATGAGCAGTTCTTC. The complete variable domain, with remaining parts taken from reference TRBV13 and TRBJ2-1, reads AAGVIQSPRHLIKEKRETATLKCYPIPRHDTVYWYQQGPGQDPQFLISFYEKMQSDKGSIPDRFSAQQFSDYHSELNMSSLELGDSALYFCASCFGGLGGFSSYNEQFFGPGTRLTVL.

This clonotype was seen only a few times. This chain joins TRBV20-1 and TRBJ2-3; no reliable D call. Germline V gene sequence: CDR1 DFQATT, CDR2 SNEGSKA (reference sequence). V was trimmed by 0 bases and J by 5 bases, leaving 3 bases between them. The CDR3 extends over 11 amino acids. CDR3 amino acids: CSARDLDTQYF. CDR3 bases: TGCAGTGCTAGAGATCTAGATACGCAGTATTTT.

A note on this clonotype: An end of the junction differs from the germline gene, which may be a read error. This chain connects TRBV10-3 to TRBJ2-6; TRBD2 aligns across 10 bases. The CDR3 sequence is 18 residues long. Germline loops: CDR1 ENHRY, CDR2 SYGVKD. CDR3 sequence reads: CAISDLSGRASGANGLTF. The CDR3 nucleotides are TGTGCCATCAGTGATCTAAGCGGGAGGGCCTCTGGGGCCAACGGCCTGACTTTC.

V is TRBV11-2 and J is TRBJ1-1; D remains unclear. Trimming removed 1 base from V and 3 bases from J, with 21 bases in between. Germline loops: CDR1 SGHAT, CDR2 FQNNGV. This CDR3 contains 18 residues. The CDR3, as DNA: TGTGCCAGCAGCTTAGTTTGGGGTAAGAGCGGCCGCGACACTGAAGCTTTCTTT. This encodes CASSLVWGKSGRDTEAFF.

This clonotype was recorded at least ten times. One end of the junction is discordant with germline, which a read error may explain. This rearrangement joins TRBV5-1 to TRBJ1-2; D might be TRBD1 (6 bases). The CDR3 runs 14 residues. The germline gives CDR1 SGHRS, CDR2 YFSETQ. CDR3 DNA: TGTGCCAGCAGCCCGGGGCAGGGGTCCTATGGCTACACCTTC. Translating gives CASSPGQGSYGYTF.

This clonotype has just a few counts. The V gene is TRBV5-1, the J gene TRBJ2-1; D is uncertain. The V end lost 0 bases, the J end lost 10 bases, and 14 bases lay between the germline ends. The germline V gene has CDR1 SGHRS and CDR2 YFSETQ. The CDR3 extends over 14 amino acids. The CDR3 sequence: CASSLAPLGSEQFF. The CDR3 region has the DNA TGCGCCAGCAGCTTGGCCCCCCTGGGGTCGGAGCAGTTCTTC.

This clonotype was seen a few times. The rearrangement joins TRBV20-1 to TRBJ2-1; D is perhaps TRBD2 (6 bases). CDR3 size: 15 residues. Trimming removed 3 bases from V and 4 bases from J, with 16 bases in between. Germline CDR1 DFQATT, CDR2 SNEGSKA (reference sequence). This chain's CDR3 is CSARGGGPMYNEQFF. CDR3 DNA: TGCAGTGCTAGGGGAGGAGGTCCCATGTACAATGAGCAGTTCTTC.

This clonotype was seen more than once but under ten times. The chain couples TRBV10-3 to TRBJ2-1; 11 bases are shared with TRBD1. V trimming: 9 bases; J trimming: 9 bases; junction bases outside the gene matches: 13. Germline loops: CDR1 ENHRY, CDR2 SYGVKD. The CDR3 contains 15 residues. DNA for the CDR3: TGTGCCATGAGCATACCGGGACAGGGGGAGGCTGAGCAGTTCTTC. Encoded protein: CAMSIPGQGEAEQFF.

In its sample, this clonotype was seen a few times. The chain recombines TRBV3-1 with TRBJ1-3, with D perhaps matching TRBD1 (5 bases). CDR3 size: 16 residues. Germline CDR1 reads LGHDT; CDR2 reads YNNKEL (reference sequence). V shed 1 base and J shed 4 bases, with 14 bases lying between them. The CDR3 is CASSQVQGFRGNTIYF. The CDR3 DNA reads TGTGCCAGCAGCCAAGTTCAGGGTTTTCGAGGAAACACCATATATTTT.

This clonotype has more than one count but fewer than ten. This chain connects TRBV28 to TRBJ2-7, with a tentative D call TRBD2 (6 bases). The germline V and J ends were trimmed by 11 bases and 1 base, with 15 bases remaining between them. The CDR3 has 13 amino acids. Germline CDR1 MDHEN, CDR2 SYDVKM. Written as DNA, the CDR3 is TGTGCCTCTCGTAGGGCGGGGTCCTACGAGCAGTACTTC. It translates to CASRRAGSYEQYF.

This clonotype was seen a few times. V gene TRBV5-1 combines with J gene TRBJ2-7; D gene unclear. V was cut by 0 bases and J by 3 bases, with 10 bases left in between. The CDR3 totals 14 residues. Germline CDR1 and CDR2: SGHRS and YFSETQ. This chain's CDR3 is CASSLDRPDYEQYF. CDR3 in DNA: TGCGCCAGCAGCTTGGACAGACCGGACTACGAGCAGTACTTC.

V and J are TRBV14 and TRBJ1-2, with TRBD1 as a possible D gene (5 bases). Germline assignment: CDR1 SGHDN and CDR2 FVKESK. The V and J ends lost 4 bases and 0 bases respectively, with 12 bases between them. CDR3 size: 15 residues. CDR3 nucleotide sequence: TGTGCCAGCAGCCTCAAGACAGAAACTAACTATGGCTACACCTTC. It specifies CASSLKTETNYGYTF. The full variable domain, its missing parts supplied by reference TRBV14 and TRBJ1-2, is EAGVTQFPSHSVIEKGQTVTLRCDPISGHDNLYWYRRVMGKEIKFLLHFVKESKQDESGMPNNRFLAERTGGTYSTLKVQPAELEDSGVYFCASSLKTETNYGYTFGSGTRLTVV.

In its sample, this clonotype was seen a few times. CDR3 nucleotide sequence: TGTGCCAGCAAAGCTCTGGGACAGGGGATCCACGAGCAGTACTTC. Translating gives CASKALGQGIHEQYF. J is TRBJ2-7 and V is TRBV6-2 or TRBV6-3; 10 bases map to TRBD1. Germline assignment: CDR1 MNHEY and CDR2 SVGEGT. With 7 bases clipped from V and 5 bases from J, the junction kept 11 bases outside the gene matches. CDR3 length: 15 amino acids.

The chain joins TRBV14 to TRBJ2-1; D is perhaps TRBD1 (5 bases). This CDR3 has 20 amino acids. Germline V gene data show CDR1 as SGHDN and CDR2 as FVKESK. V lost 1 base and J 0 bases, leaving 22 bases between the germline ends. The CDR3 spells CASSQVQGSNPLGSYNEQFF. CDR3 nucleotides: TGTGCCAGCAGCCAAGTTCAGGGCAGTAACCCCCTAGGCTCCTACAATGAGCAGTTCTTC. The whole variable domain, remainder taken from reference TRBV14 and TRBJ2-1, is EAGVTQFPSHSVIEKGQTVTLRCDPISGHDNLYWYRRVMGKEIKFLLHFVKESKQDESGMPNNRFLAERTGGTYSTLKVQPAELEDSGVYFCASSQVQGSNPLGSYNEQFFGPGTRLTVL.

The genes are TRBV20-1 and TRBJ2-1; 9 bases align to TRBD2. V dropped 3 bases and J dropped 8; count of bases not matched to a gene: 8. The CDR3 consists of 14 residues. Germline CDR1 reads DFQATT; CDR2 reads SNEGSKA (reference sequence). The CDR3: CSASRREGPDEQFF. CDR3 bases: TGCAGTGCTAGTAGGCGGGAGGGCCCGGATGAGCAGTTCTTC.

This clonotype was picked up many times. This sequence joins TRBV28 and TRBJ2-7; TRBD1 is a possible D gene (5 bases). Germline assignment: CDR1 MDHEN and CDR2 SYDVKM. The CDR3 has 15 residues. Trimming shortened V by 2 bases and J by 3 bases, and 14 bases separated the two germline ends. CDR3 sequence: CASSLLAGLSYEQYF. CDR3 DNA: TGTGCCAGCAGTTTACTGGCAGGGCTTAGCTACGAGCAGTACTTC. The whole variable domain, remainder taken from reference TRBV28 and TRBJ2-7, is DVKVTQSSRYLVKRTGEKVFLECVQDMDHENMFWYRQDPGLGLRLIYFSYDVKMKEKGDIPEGYSVSREKKERFSLILESASTNQTSMYLCASSLLAGLSYEQYFGPGTRLTVT.

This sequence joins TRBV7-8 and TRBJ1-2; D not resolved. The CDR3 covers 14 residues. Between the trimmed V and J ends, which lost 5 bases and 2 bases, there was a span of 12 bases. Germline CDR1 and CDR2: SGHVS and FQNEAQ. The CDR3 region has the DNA TGTGCCAGCAGCAAGTGGGAATTCAACTATGGCTACACCTTC. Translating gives CASSKWEFNYGYTF. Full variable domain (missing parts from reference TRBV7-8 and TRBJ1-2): GAGVSQSPRYKVAKRGQDVALRCDPISGHVSLFWYQQALGQGPEFLTYFQNEAQLDKSGLPSDRFFAERPEGSVSTLKIQRTQQEDSAVYLCASSKWEFNYGYTFGSGTRLTVV.

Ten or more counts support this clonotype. The CDR3 sequence is CASSEYGSGRAGETQYF. The CDR3 coding sequence is TGTGCCAGCAGTGAATACGGTAGCGGGAGGGCCGGTGAGACCCAGTACTTC. V gene TRBV25-1 combines with J gene TRBJ2-5; 11 nucleotides agree with TRBD2. Unmatched junction bases numbered 8, after V lost 0 bases and J lost 5 bases. The CDR3 runs to 17 residues. The germline V gene has CDR1 MGHDK and CDR2 SYGVNS.

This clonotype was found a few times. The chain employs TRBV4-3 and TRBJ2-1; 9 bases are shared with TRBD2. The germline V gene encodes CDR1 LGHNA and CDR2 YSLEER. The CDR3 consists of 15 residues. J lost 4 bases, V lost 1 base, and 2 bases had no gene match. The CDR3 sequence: CASSQATSGYNEQFF. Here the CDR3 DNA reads TGCGCCAGCAGCCAAGCGACTAGCGGTTACAATGAGCAGTTCTTC.

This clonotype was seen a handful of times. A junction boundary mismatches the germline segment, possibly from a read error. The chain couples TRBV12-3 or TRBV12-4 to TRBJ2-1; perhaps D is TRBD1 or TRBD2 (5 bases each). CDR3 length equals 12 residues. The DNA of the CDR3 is TGTGCCAGCAGTTTAGCGCCGGGACCCCTCATCTTC. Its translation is CASSLAPGPLIF.

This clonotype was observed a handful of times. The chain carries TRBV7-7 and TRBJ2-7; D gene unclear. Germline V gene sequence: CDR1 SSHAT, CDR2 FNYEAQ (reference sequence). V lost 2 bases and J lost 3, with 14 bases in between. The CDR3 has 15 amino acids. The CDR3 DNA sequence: TGTGCCAGCAGCTTACCGGGCCCGAACTGCTACGAGCAGTACTTC. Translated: CASSLPGPNCYEQYF. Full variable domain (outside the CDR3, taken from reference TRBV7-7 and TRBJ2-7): GAGVSQSPRYKVTKRGQDVTLRCDPISSHATLYWYQQALGQGPEFLTYFNYEAQPDKSGLPSDRFSAERPEGSISTLTIQRTEQRDSAMYRCASSLPGPNCYEQYFGPGTRLTVT.

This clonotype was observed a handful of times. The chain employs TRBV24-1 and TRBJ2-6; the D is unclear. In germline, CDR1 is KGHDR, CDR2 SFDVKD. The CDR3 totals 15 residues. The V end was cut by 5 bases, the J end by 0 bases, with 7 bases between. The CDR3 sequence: CATSGKSSGANVLTF. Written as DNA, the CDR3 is TGTGCCACCAGTGGGAAGAGCTCTGGGGCCAACGTCCTGACTTTC.

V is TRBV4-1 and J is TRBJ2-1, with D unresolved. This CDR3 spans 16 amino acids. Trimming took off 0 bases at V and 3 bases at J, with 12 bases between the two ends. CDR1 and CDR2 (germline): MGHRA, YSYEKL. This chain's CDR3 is CASSQDSYAVYNEQFF. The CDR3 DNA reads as TGCGCCAGCAGCCAAGATAGCTACGCGGTCTACAATGAGCAGTTCTTC.

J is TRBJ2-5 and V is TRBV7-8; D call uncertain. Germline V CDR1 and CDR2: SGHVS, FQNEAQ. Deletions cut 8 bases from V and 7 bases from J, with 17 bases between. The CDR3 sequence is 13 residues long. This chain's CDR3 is CASLGSPTGTQYF. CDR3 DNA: TGTGCCAGCTTGGGCTCTCCTACTGGGACCCAGTACTTC.

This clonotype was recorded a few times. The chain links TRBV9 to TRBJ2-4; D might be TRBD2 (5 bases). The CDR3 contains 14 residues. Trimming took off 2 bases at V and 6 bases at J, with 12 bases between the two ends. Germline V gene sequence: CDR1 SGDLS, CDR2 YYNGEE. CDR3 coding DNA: TGTGCCAGCAGCGTCTCCAGCGGACGAAACATTCAGTACTTC. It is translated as CASSVSSGRNIQYF. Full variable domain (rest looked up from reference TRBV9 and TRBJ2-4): DSGVTQTPKHLITATGQRVTLRCSPRSGDLSVYWYQQSLDQGLQFLIQYYNGEERAKGNILERFSAQQFPDLHSELNLSSLELGDSALYFCASSVSSGRNIQYFGAGTRLSVL.

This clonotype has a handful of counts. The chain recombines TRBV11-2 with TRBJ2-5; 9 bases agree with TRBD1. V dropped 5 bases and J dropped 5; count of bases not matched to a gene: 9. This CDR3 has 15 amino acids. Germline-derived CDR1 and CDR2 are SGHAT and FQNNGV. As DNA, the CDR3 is TGTGCCAGCAGCCCCCTGGGGACAGGGAGGGAGACCCAGTACTTC. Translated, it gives CASSPLGTGRETQYF.

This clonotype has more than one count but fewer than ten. The CDR3 reads CASSWERGQPQETQYF. CDR3 DNA: TGTGCCAGCAGTTGGGAACGGGGACAGCCCCAAGAGACCCAGTACTTC. The chain combines TRBV27 with TRBJ2-5, with TRBD1 identical over 7 bases. There are 16 residues in the CDR3. J lost 1 base, V lost 4 bases, and 9 bases had no gene match. Germline V gene data show CDR1 as MNHEY and CDR2 as SMNVEV (reference sequence).